Included here is one TCR beta chain sequence, with context. Its antigen is unknown. This entry is derived from a study of T-cell memory formation after mild COVID-19. TCRdb ran MiXCR on the 5' RACE reads and lists one entry per CDR3 protein. The data show 450,000 to 650,000 distinct CDR3 sequences, with about 20% seen just once and under 15% held by the top ten. Whole-study findings and limits: Researchers found some responding clones in pre-infection memory, a sign that cross-reactive memory joined. A second wave expanding day 15 to 37 was CD4+-biased; contracting clones were balanced. Contracting clones localized mainly to CM and EM when CD4+ and mainly to EMRA when CD8+.

The CDR3 has 17 amino acids. V dropped 1 base and J dropped 0 bases, with 13 bases sitting between them. Germline assignment: CDR1 LGHNA and CDR2 YSLEER. The chain uses TRBV4-3 and TRBJ1-3, with D possibly matching TRBD1 (5 bases). The receptor's source is an adult woman who had mild COVID-19 (a few samples of this study predate the infection). Cell type and time point are not known. Sequences were obtained from PBMCs or a T cell subset sorted from them (not recorded which). The CDR3 is CASSQASQGYSGNTIYF. CDR3 DNA sequence: TGCGCCAGCAGCCAAGCCTCGCAGGGTTACTCTGGAAACACCATATATTTT.